This T cell receptor beta chain was sequenced during a study of blood T cells in healthy people across ages. With respect to this clonotype: Its matching antigen is unknown.

A second PCR of 7 to 11 cycles used a sample-barcoded 5' primer and a J-beta primer mix. TCRdb reprocessed the 5' RACE reads via MiXCR and lists one record per CDR3 protein. Of about 810,000 distinct CDR3 sequences in the sample, around 36% are singletons; the top ten hold roughly 13%. Study observations and caveats: Unsorted PBMCs ruled out conclusive naive versus antigen-experienced comparison. As naive T cell percentage varied, TCR beta diversity correlated strongly with it.

The specimen was blood. The receptor was derived from a man younger than 35 in good health.

The CDR3 loop reads CASSERLSYNEQYF. The CDR3 region has the DNA TGTGCCAGCAGTGAGAGACTTTCCTACAATGAGCAGTACTTC. V is TRBV2 and J is TRBJ2-1, with D hard to call. Matching the DNA end better, TRBJ2-7 makes the J call doubtful. The CDR3 is 14 amino acids. Germline lookup yields CDR1 SNHLY and CDR2 FYNNEI.